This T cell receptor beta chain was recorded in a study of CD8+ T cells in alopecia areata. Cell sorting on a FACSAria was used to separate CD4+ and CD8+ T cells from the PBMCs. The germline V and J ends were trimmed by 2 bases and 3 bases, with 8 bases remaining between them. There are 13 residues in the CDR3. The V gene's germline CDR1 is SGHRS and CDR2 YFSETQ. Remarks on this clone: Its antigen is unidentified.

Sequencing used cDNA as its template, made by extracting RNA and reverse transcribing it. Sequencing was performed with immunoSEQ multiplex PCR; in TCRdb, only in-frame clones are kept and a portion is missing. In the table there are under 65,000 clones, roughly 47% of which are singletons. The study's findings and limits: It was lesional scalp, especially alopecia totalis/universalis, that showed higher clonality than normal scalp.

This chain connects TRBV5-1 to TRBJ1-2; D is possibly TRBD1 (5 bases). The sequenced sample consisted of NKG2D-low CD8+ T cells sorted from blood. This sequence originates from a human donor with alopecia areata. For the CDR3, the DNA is TGCGCCAGCAGCTTACAGGCTTACTATGGCTACACCTTC. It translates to CASSLQAYYGYTF.